The table lists the clone carrying this T cell receptor beta chain with a few counts. Antigen specificity is unknown. This specimen belongs to a study of T-cell memory formation after mild COVID-19. Study background: Most TCR clusters belonged to a single donor. Whole-study results and caveats: Among contracting clones, CD4+ were mainly CM/EM and CD8+ enriched in EMRA. Some SARS-CoV-2-responding clones were already detected in memory before infection.

One entry per CDR3 protein, called by TCRdb with MiXCR from the 5' RACE reads. The sample lists around 310,000 distinct CDR3 sequences, 13% to 15% occurring once. CDR3 length: 13 amino acids. Between the trimmed V and J ends, which lost 7 bases and 4 bases, there was a span of 8 bases. The chain has TRBV12-3 or TRBV12-4 and TRBJ2-6; D remains unclear. The source material was PBMCs or a T cell subset sorted from them (not recorded which). The clonotype comes from a man younger than 35 who had mild COVID-19 (a few samples of this study predate the infection). Cell type and time point are not known. The chain's CDR3 is CASTVWGANVLTF. In DNA, the CDR3 is TGTGCCAGCACGGTGTGGGGGGCCAACGTCCTGACTTTC.